This is a list of T cell receptor beta chains from one sample in a study of cytomegalovirus exposure and HLA in healthy donors. TCRdb's table, derived via immunoSEQ multiplex PCR, lists solely in-frame clones and lacks some. The sample holds 80,000 to 95,000 clones, 63% seen once. Input material: PBMCs. The receptors were sampled from a woman aged 25 to 39 in good health and CMV-seronegative. CDR3s include the opening cysteine and the closing phenylalanine or tryptophan. The D gene is left open where the match is weak. The size of a clone is reported for some rows only, either as once, few or many, or as a class for expanded clones.

TRBJ2-7 | TRBV5-4 | NA | NA | TGTGCCAGCAGCCCACAGGGTAGAGCGTACGAGCAGTACTTC | CASSPQGRAYEQYF
TRBJ2-3 | TRBV13 | NA | NA | TGTGCCAGCAGCTTAGAGGGACTTAACACAGATACGCAGTATTTT | CASSLEGLNTDTQYF
TRBJ2-5 | TRBV10-3 | TRBD1 | NA | TGTGCCATGGCCCCGGGACAGGAAGAGACCCAGTACTTC | CAMAPGQEETQYF
TRBJ2-1 | TRBV18 | NA | NA | TGTGCCAGCTCACCGCCGGGGTACCAGTTCTTC | CASSPPGYQFF
TRBJ2-5 | TRBV6-6 | TRBD2 | NA | TGTGCCAGCCGACTAGCGGGAAAAGAGACCCAGTACTTC | CASRLAGKETQYF
TRBJ2-2 | TRBV4-2 | NA | NA | TGTGCCAGCAGCCGCGTAGACACCGGGGAGCTGTTTTTT | CASSRVDTGELFF
TRBJ2-3 | TRBV19 | NA | NA | TGTGCCAGTACAAATGGCTGGACAGATACGCAGTATTTT | CASTNGWTDTQYF
TRBJ1-2 | TRBV29-1 | TRBD1 | once | TGCAGCGTTGAAGATCGAGGACAGGGCTATGGCTACACCTTC | CSVEDRGQGYGYTF
TRBJ2-5 | TRBV23-1 | TRBD2 | NA | TGCGCCAGCAGTCAATCGCAACTAGCGGGAGAAGAGACCCAGTACTTC | CASSQSQLAGEETQYF
TRBJ1-4 | TRBV28 | TRBD1 | NA | TGTGCCAGCAATGCTCTACTAGGACAGGCCCCCGAAAAACTGTTTTTT | CASNALLGQAPEKLFF
TRBJ2-1 | TRBV6-5 | NA | NA | TGTGCCAGCAGTTACAACAGGGACACTGAGCAGTTCTTC | CASSYNRDTEQFF
TRBJ2-5 | TRBV11-2 | TRBD1 | NA | TGTGCCAGCAGGCGACCGGGACAGGGAGCCCAAGAGACCCAGTACTTC | CASRRPGQGAQETQYF
TRBJ1-6 | TRBV5-6 | TRBD1 | few | TGTGCCAGCAGCTTTATTCGGGACAGATTGTCGCCCCTCCACTTT | CASSFIRDRLSPLHF
TRBJ1-4 | TRBV6-1 | NA | few | TGTGCCACCAGCCCAGCTAATGAAAAACTGTTTTTT | CATSPANEKLFF
TRBJ2-7 | TRBV6-5 | NA | NA | TGTGCCAGCAGTCCTTTCGGGGCCTACGAGCAGTACTTC | CASSPFGAYEQYF
TRBJ1-2 | TRBV11-2 | NA | NA | TGTGCCAGCAGCTTACCTGGACAGCTCAGGAACTATGGCTACACCTTC | CASSLPGQLRNYGYTF
TRBJ1-5 | TRBV28 | NA | NA | TGTGCCAGCAGCGCCTGGGGGGAAGAAGGTAGTCAGCCCCAGCATTTT | CASSAWGEEGSQPQHF
TRBJ2-7 | TRBV30 | TRBD2 | NA | TGTGCCTCCCAGACTAGCGGGAGTTCCGAGCAGTACTTC | CASQTSGSSEQYF
TRBJ2-7 | TRBV2 | TRBD1 | NA | TGTGCCAGCAGTGAGGACAGGGTAAAAAGCGAGCAGTACTTC | CASSEDRVKSEQYF
TRBJ2-3 | TRBV2 | TRBD2 | few | TGTGCCAGCAGTGAGGCTAGCGGTACGTCAGATACGCAGTATTTT | CASSEASGTSDTQYF
TRBJ1-6 | TRBV5-8 | NA | NA | TGTGCCAGCAGCTTGGAGCGGTTTCGGGCCTCGAGGTCACCCCTCCACTTT | CASSLERFRASRSPLHF
TRBJ2-3 | TRBV6-4 | TRBD2 | NA | TGTGCCAGCAGTGTCCTAGCGGGGGGGGCGCAACATACGCAGTATTTT | CASSVLAGGAQHTQYF